The rows below give T cell receptor beta chains drawn from one sample of a study of blood T cell repertoires in COVID-19. Produced via immunoSEQ multiplex PCR; TCRdb's table is partial and in-frame only. This sample has around 300,000 clones, with around 89% found just once. Input material: peripheral blood. Receptor source: a woman in her forties with acute or convalescent COVID-19. Each CDR3 is given without its conserved first and last residue. A D gene is named only where the DNA matches it firmly.

J	V	D	CDR3
TRBJ1-5	TRBV19	NA	ASSIGQVQPQH
TRBJ1-3	TRBV9	TRBD1	ASSVDGTGLLSSGNTIY
TRBJ1-2	TRBV18	TRBD1	ASSPREQGALGYT
TRBJ2-3	TRBV6-5	TRBD2	ASKLAGGPDTQY
TRBJ1-6	TRBV6-5	NA	ASRGGSAGNSPLH
TRBJ2-3	TRBV28	TRBD1	ASGSSPGQAYADTQY
TRBJ1-2	TRBV9	NA	ASSPTMYGYT
TRBJ2-6	TRBV6-6	NA	ASSFRSGANVLT
TRBJ2-3	TRBV3-1/TRBV3-2	TRBD2	ASSPRGTTDTQY
TRBJ1-2	TRBV5-6	TRBD1	ASSLGPQGNYGYT
TRBJ2-2	TRBV7-8	NA	ASSFRLINTGELF
TRBJ1-1	TRBV13	NA	ASSRGPNTEAF
TRBJ2-2	TRBV6-1	NA	ASSDRGASGELF
TRBJ1-2	TRBV19	TRBD1	ASRPREAGGSNYGYT
TRBJ2-3	TRBV7-2	TRBD2	ASSAGLAKSTDTQY
TRBJ2-1	TRBV7-6	TRBD2	ASSPPRGGFPEQF
TRBJ1-2	TRBV5-4	TRBD1	ASSGRDRGDGYT
TRBJ1-3	TRBV6-6	NA	AGSSGLGNTIY
TRBJ2-3	TRBV10-3	NA	AISPPGRGTDTQY
TRBJ2-2	TRBV15	TRBD1	ATSRKGQGGTGELF
TRBJ2-5	TRBV25-1	TRBD1	ASGSGTGVETQY
TRBJ2-6	TRBV6-6	TRBD2	ASSSPGGFGANVLT
TRBJ2-4	TRBV27	NA	ASSSHLGGAKNIQY
TRBJ1-1	TRBV18	NA	ASSPPNADRPNTEAF
TRBJ1-3	TRBV7-9	TRBD1	ASSLGQGVGNTIY
TRBJ2-5	TRBV7-2	NA	ASSLVSGETQY
TRBJ2-1	TRBV2	NA	ASSGVMSGTGNEQF
TRBJ1-2	TRBV3-1/TRBV3-2	NA	ASSQAPDYGYT
TRBJ1-1	TRBV4-1	TRBD1	ASSQPGQMNTEAF
TRBJ2-3	TRBV30	TRBD1	AWSVTGGTDTQY
TRBJ1-1	TRBV10-1	NA	ASSESRGGPNTEAF
TRBJ2-3	TRBV5-4	TRBD2	ASSLGFSGDLTDTQY
TRBJ1-2	TRBV27	TRBD1	ASSVKGDRGDYT
TRBJ1-2	TRBV6-6	NA	ASRPGGDYGYT
TRBJ1-1	TRBV19	TRBD1	ASSKDRGYNTEAF
TRBJ1-5	TRBV24-1	TRBD1	ATSDRPRQGAHQPQH
TRBJ1-1	TRBV29-1	TRBD1	SVRGQGGAF
TRBJ1-6	TRBV19	TRBD1	ASRRRDSLVTIYNSPLH
TRBJ1-2	TRBV4-1	NA	ASSQVGGKGYT
TRBJ2-1	TRBV24-1	TRBD1	ATSDYAGTATYNEQF
TRBJ2-5	TRBV5-1	TRBD2	ASSLGPAGVQETQY
TRBJ1-1	TRBV2	TRBD1	ASNGQENTEAF
TRBJ1-5	TRBV7-2	TRBD1	ASSLEPGGRGQPQH
TRBJ2-2	TRBV18	TRBD1	ASSRQGAPNTGELF
TRBJ2-1	TRBV5-1	TRBD2	ASSSWTSGVSEQF